This entry concerns a single TCR beta chain. Its antigen is still unknown. The CDR3 runs 13 residues. Trimming stripped 2 bases from V and 12 bases from J, with 14 bases between. The germline V gene encodes CDR1 LGHDT and CDR2 YNNKEL (reference sequence). TCRdb's copy holds only in-frame clones and misses some; the assay was immunoSEQ multiplex PCR. There are 90,000 to 150,000 clones in the sample; around 84% occur only once, and approximately 15% lies in the top ten. This entry comes from a study of T cell responses to AZD1222 COVID-19 vaccine. Analyses pooled second doses at about 4 or about 12 weeks. Notes on the study in general: Most donors were white British and more were female, and clonal diversity was possibly underestimated.

The sample here was peripheral blood, taken 28 days after the second AZD1222 dose. The clonotype originates from an adult who received the AZD1222 COVID-19 vaccine. The rearrangement uses TRBV3-1 (or the pseudogene TRBV3-2) and TRBJ2-4, with D possibly matching TRBD2 (6 bases). CDR3 residues: CASSQSRLGYQYF. DNA of the CDR3: TGTGCCAGCAGCCAATCCCGACTAGGCTATCAGTACTTC.